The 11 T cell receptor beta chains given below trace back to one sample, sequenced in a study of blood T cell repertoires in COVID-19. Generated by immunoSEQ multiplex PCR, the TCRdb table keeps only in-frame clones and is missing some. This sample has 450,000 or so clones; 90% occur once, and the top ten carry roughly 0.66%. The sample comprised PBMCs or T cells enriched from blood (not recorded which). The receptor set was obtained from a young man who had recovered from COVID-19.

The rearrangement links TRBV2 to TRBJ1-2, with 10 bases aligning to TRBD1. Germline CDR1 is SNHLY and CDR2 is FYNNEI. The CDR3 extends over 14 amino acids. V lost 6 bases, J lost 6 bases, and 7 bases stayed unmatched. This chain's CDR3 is CASSVTGGRDGYTF. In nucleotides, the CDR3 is TGTGCCAGCAGCGTGACAGGGGGCAGGGATGGCTACACCTTC. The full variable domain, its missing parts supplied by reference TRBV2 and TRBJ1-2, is EPEVTQTPSHQVTQMGQEVILRCVPISNHLYFYWYRQILGQKVEFLVSFYNNEISEKSEIFDDQFSVERPDGSNFTLKIRSTKLEDSAMYFCASSVTGGRDGYTFGSGTRLTVV.

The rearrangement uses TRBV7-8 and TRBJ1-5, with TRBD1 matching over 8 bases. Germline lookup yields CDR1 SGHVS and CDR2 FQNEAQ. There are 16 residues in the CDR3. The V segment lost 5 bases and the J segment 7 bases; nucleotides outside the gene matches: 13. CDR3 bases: TGTGCCAGCAGCGCCACAGGGGGACCTTCGTGGCAGCCCCAGCATTTT. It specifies CASSATGGPSWQPQHF.

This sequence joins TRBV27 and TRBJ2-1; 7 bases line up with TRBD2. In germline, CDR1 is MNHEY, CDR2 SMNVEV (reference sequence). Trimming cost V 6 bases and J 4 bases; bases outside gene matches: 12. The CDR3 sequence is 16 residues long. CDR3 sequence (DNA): TGTGCCAGCAGCCCCTGGGTGGGAGGGAAATACAATGAGCAGTTCTTC. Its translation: CASSPWVGGKYNEQFF.

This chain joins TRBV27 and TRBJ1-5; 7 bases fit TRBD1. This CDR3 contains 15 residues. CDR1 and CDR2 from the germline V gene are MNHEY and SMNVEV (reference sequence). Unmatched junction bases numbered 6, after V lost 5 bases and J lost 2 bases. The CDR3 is CASSPTGLGNQPQHF. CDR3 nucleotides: TGTGCCAGCAGTCCGACAGGGTTGGGCAATCAGCCCCAGCATTTT.

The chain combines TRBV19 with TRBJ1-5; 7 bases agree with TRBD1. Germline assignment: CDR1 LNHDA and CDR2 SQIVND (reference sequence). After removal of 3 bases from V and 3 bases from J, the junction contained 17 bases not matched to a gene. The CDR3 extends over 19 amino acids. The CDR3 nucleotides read TGTGCCAGTAGTATCCCACCATCTATGACAGGGTCCTTCAATCAGCCCCAGCATTTT. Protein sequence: CASSIPPSMTGSFNQPQHF.

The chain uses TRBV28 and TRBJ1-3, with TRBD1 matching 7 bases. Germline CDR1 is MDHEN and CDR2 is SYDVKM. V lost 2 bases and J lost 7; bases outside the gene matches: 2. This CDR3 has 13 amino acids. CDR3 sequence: CASSLGQVNTIYF. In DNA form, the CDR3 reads TGTGCCAGCAGTTTAGGACAGGTTAACACCATATATTTT.

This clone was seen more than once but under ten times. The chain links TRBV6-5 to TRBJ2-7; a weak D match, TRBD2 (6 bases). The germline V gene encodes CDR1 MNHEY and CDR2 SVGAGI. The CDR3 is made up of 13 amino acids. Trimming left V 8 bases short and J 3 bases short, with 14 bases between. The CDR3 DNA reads TGTGCCAGCGCCGGGACTGTAATCTACGAGCAGTACTTC. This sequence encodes CASAGTVIYEQYF.

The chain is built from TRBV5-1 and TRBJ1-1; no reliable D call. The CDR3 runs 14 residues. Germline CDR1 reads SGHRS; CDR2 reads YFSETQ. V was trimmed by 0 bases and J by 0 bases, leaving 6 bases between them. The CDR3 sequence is CASSLAPMNTEAFF. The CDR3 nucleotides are TGCGCCAGCAGCTTGGCCCCAATGAACACTGAAGCTTTCTTT.

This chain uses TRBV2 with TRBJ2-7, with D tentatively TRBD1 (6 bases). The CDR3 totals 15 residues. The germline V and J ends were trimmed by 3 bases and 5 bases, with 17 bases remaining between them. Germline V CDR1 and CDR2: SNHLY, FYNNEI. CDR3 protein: CASSESGTKADEQYF. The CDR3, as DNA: TGTGCCAGCAGTGAGTCGGGGACAAAGGCAGACGAGCAGTACTTC.

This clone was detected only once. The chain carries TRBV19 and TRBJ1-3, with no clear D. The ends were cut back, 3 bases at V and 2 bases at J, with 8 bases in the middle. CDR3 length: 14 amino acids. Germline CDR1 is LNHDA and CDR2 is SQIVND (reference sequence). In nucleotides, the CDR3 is TGTGCCAGTAGTATCCTGGGAGCTGGAAACACCATATATTTT. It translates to CASSILGAGNTIYF.

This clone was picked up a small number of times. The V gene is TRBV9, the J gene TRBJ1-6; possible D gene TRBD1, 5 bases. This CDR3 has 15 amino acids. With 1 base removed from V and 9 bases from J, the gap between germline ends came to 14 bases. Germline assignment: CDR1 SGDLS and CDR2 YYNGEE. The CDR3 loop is CASSVQSGSRSPLHF. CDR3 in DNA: TGTGCCAGCAGCGTACAATCAGGGTCGCGTTCACCCCTCCACTTT.